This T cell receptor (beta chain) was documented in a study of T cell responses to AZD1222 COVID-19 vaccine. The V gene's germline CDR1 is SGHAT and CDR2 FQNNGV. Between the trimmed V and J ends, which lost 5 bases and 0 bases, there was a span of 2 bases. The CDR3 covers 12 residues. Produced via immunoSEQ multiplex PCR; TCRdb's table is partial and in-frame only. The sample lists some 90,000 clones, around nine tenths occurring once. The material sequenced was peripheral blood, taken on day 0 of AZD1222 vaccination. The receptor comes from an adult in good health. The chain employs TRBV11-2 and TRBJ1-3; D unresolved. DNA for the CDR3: TGTGCCAGCAGCCCCTCTGGAAACACCATATATTTT. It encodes CASSPSGNTIYF.